The sequence of this TCR beta chain was determined in a study of spatial heterogeneity in lung cancer. Study context: Beta-chain sequences were consistently detected more often than alpha-chain sequences. Study-level findings and limits: Detection of ubiquitous tumor TCRs in blood was higher at resection than follow-up.

Of note for this clonotype: Its specificity is unknown.

Time point defined: sample taken at primary tumor resection. Unsorted tumor, nontumor lung tissue or cryopreserved PBMC supplied the whole RNA. There were roughly 78 donors, all of them untreated patients with early-stage non-small cell lung cancer. V gave up 0 bases and J gave up 1 base; unmatched junction bases: 3. The germline CDR1 and CDR2 sequences are SGHRS and YFSETQ. The CDR3 has 15 amino acids. All TCR cDNA molecules were individually tagged with a unique molecular identifier. TCRdb processed the 5' RACE reads anew with MiXCR; each CDR3 protein has one entry. The sample carries around 40,000 distinct CDR3 sequences, less than 5.5% recorded once.

The sequencing used PBMCs, collected at surgery. The V gene is TRBV5-1, the J gene TRBJ2-5; 7 nucleotides agree with TRBD1. The clonotype originates from a female donor with early-stage non-small cell lung cancer. This chain's CDR3 is CASSLGPGGQETQYF. Written as DNA, the CDR3 is TGCGCCAGCAGCTTGGGGCCAGGGGGCCAAGAGACCCAGTACTTC.